The clone carrying this TCR beta chain was found many times. Its specificity is not known. This entry is derived from a study of human T cells and chemical hapten exposure. Time point specified: pre-sensitization, week 0. Treatment given: therapeutic diphenylcyclopropenone sensitization with weekly scalp DPC. Via MiXCR, TCRdb re-called the RACE reads, giving one row per CDR3 protein. This sample carries 350,000 to 450,000 distinct CDR3 sequences, more than 4.5% of them seen once, and the ten largest clones take roughly 2.6%. Findings and limits, study-wide: The study found expanded TCRs formed significantly more large CDR3 similarity clusters than controls. TCRs above 1 in 1000 frequency stayed constant with DPC sensitization. Patch test score rose with PT1 expanded TCR count, significant at thresholds 8, 16 and 32, not 4.

The sample consisted of whole blood, taken in connection with sensitization to the hapten diphenylcyclopropenone (DPC). This TCR came from a woman aged 50 to 60 with alopecia areata. Some clones in this sample may be carry-over from other donors' samples.

The CDR3 region is CSVEFGQGETQYF. The CDR3 region has the DNA TGCAGCGTTGAATTCGGCCAAGGGGAGACCCAGTACTTC. The V and J genes are TRBV29-1 and TRBJ2-5; D gene ambiguous. CDR1 is SQVTM and CDR2 is ANQGSEA in the germline V gene. The V end was cut by 2 bases, the J end by 5 bases, with 12 bases between. This CDR3 comprises 13 residues.